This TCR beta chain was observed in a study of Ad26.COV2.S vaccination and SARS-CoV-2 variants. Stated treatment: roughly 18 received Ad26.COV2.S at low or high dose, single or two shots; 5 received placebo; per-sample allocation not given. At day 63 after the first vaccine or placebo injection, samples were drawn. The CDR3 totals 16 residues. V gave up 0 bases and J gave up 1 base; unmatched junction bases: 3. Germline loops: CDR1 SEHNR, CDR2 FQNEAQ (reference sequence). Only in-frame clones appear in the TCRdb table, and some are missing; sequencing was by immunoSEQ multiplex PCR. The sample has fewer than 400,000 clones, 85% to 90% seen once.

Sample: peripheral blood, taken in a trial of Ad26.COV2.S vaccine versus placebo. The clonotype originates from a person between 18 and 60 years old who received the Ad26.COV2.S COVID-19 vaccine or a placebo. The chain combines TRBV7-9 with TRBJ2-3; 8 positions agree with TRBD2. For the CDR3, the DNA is TGTGCCAGCAGCTTAGCCACTAGCGGTCGCACAGATACGCAGTATTTT. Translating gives CASSLATSGRTDTQYF.